The rows below give T cell receptor beta chains drawn from one sample of a study of regulatory T cells in long-lasting Graves disease. TCRdb used MiXCR to reprocess the multiplex PCR reads, holding one entry per CDR3 protein. The repertoire consists of some 500,000 distinct CDR3 sequences, with about 13% occurring once and the leading ten covering roughly a tenth. The data also belong to a second study, concerning T cells in Graves' hyperthyroidism and ophthalmopathy.

The sequencing here drew on peripheral blood mononuclear cells (PBMCs), taken at new diagnosis, from a patient treated with antithyroid drugs. These receptors were taken from a man between 25 and 39 years old with Graves disease. The CDR3 runs from the conserved cysteine through the conserved F or W. Fields, in order: J gene, D gene, clone size, V gene, CDR3 DNA, CDR3 protein. The D gene is left open where the match is weak. Only some rows state a clone size, as once, few, many or a class for expanded clones.

j_call: TRBJ2-7; d_call: .; clone_size: many; v_call: TRBV13; cdr3_nt: TGTGCCAGCAGCGACTACCCTTCCTACGAGCAGTACTTC; cdr3_aa: CASSDYPSYEQYF
j_call: TRBJ2-7; d_call: .; clone_size: many; v_call: TRBV12-3/TRBV12-4; cdr3_nt: TGTGCCAGCAGTTGGCTAGCCGGTACCTACGAGCAGTACTTC; cdr3_aa: CASSWLAGTYEQYF
j_call: TRBJ1-2; d_call: .; clone_size: many; v_call: TRBV12-3/TRBV12-4; cdr3_nt: TGTGCCAGCAGTTCGATGACAGGCAGGGGTCATGGCTACACCTTC; cdr3_aa: CASSSMTGRGHGYTF
j_call: TRBJ2-7; d_call: .; clone_size: many; v_call: TRBV29-1; cdr3_nt: TGCAGCGTCCCCGCCCCTGACAGCTCCTACGAGCAGTACTTC; cdr3_aa: CSVPAPDSSYEQYF
j_call: TRBJ2-2; d_call: TRBD2; clone_size: .; v_call: TRBV7-7; cdr3_nt: TGTGCCAGCAGCCTTTATCTAGCGGGAGACACCGGGGAGCTGTTTTTT; cdr3_aa: CASSLYLAGDTGELFF
j_call: TRBJ2-7; d_call: .; clone_size: many; v_call: TRBV7-2; cdr3_nt: TGTGCCAGCAGCGAACTAGCCCGCGAGCAGTACTTC; cdr3_aa: CASSELAREQYF
j_call: TRBJ1-4; d_call: TRBD1; clone_size: .; v_call: TRBV25-1; cdr3_nt: TGTGCCAGCAGTGAGAGAGGGGGCGCCGGCGAAAAACTGTTTTTT; cdr3_aa: CASSERGGAGEKLFF
j_call: TRBJ2-1; d_call: TRBD2; clone_size: many; v_call: TRBV19; cdr3_nt: TGTGCCAGTAGGCCTAGCGGGACCTACAATGAGCAGTTCTTC; cdr3_aa: CASRPSGTYNEQFF
j_call: TRBJ2-7; d_call: .; clone_size: many; v_call: TRBV5-1; cdr3_nt: TGCGCCAGCAGCTTGGACCCTCTATACGAGCAGTACTTC; cdr3_aa: CASSLDPLYEQYF
j_call: TRBJ2-2; d_call: TRBD2; clone_size: .; v_call: TRBV25-1; cdr3_nt: TGTGCCAGCAGTCAACGGACTAGCGGGAGCACCGGGGAGCTGTTTTTT; cdr3_aa: CASSQRTSGSTGELFF
j_call: TRBJ1-2; d_call: .; clone_size: few; v_call: TRBV19; cdr3_nt: TGTGCCAGTAGTATGGGCCGGTCCTATGGCTACACCTTC; cdr3_aa: CASSMGRSYGYTF
j_call: TRBJ2-3; d_call: TRBD2; clone_size: few; v_call: TRBV5-6; cdr3_nt: TGTGCCAGCAGCTTCCCGGCTAGCGGTACAGATACGCAGTATTTT; cdr3_aa: CASSFPASGTDTQYF
j_call: TRBJ2-7; d_call: TRBD2; clone_size: many; v_call: TRBV20-1; cdr3_nt: TGCAGTGCCTTGATAGCGGGAATATCCCTCGAGCAGTACTTC; cdr3_aa: CSALIAGISLEQYF
j_call: TRBJ2-1; d_call: TRBD2; clone_size: few; v_call: TRBV19; cdr3_nt: TGTGCCAGTAGTTTACCGGGACTAGCGGGAGGCAATGAGCAGTTCTTC; cdr3_aa: CASSLPGLAGGNEQFF
j_call: TRBJ2-7; d_call: .; clone_size: many; v_call: TRBV5-6; cdr3_nt: TGTGCCAGCAGATACGCAGGGTCGAGCGAGCAGTACTTC; cdr3_aa: CASRYAGSSEQYF
j_call: TRBJ2-5; d_call: TRBD1; clone_size: few; v_call: TRBV5-4; cdr3_nt: TGTGCCAGCAGCCTGGGACAGTTGGAGACCCAGTACTTC; cdr3_aa: CASSLGQLETQYF
j_call: TRBJ1-3; d_call: .; clone_size: many; v_call: TRBV27; cdr3_nt: TGTGCCAGCAGTAAGGTCGGACAGCTCTCTGGAAACACCATATATTTT; cdr3_aa: CASSKVGQLSGNTIYF
j_call: TRBJ1-1; d_call: .; clone_size: .; v_call: TRBV28; cdr3_nt: TGTGCCAGCAGTGCCTCGGGGCGGCACACTGAAGCTTTCTTT; cdr3_aa: CASSASGRHTEAFF
j_call: TRBJ2-3; d_call: .; clone_size: many; v_call: TRBV28; cdr3_nt: TGTGCCAGCAGTATCCAGGGACGGGGGGATACGCAGTATTTT; cdr3_aa: CASSIQGRGDTQYF
j_call: TRBJ2-3; d_call: TRBD2; clone_size: many; v_call: TRBV12-3/TRBV12-4; cdr3_nt: TGTGCCAGCGGGAAGCGGGAGGGCACAGATACGCAGTATTTT; cdr3_aa: CASGKREGTDTQYF
j_call: TRBJ2-7; d_call: .; clone_size: .; v_call: TRBV5-1; cdr3_nt: TGCGCCAGCAGCCGAGATCTCCACGAGCAGTACTTC; cdr3_aa: CASSRDLHEQYF
j_call: TRBJ1-2; d_call: .; clone_size: .; v_call: TRBV29-1; cdr3_nt: TGCATGACCACCGGGGGCATTGGCTACACCTTC; cdr3_aa: CMTTGGIGYTF
j_call: TRBJ2-5; d_call: .; clone_size: few; v_call: TRBV4-1; cdr3_nt: TGCGCCAGCAGCGCCCGATTCAAAGAGACCCAGTACTTC; cdr3_aa: CASSARFKETQYF
j_call: TRBJ2-1; d_call: .; clone_size: many; v_call: TRBV12-3/TRBV12-4; cdr3_nt: TGTGCCAGCAGTTTTGGACGCGTGCCAAACAATGAGCAGTTCTTC; cdr3_aa: CASSFGRVPNNEQFF
j_call: TRBJ2-5; d_call: .; clone_size: .; v_call: TRBV5-1; cdr3_nt: TGCGCCAGCAGCTTGGTGGGCGGATTTATGGGGGCAGAGACCCAGTACTTC; cdr3_aa: CASSLVGGFMGAETQYF
j_call: TRBJ2-7; d_call: .; clone_size: many; v_call: TRBV6-1; cdr3_nt: TGTGCCACCAGCGAACAGGCGATCTCCTACGAGCAGTACTTC; cdr3_aa: CATSEQAISYEQYF
j_call: TRBJ2-3; d_call: .; clone_size: many; v_call: TRBV11-2; cdr3_nt: TGTGCCAGCAGCTTAGACCCGTTTGATTCGCCGGATACGCAGTATTTT; cdr3_aa: CASSLDPFDSPDTQYF
j_call: TRBJ2-7; d_call: TRBD1; clone_size: once; v_call: TRBV20-1; cdr3_nt: TGCAGTGCTAGTGGGACAGGGGGCCGGGACGAGCAGTACTTC; cdr3_aa: CSASGTGGRDEQYF
j_call: TRBJ2-7; d_call: TRBD2; clone_size: .; v_call: TRBV20-1; cdr3_nt: TGCAGTGCTAGGACTAGCGGGGCGAGCTCCTACGAGCAGTACTTC; cdr3_aa: CSARTSGASSYEQYF
j_call: TRBJ2-7; d_call: .; clone_size: many; v_call: TRBV20-1; cdr3_nt: TGCAGTGCTAGAGATCTTGGAGATGAGCAGTACTTC; cdr3_aa: CSARDLGDEQYF
j_call: TRBJ2-2; d_call: TRBD1; clone_size: few; v_call: TRBV5-1; cdr3_nt: TGCGCCAGCAGCCGACTGACAGGGGGTAACACCGGGGAGCTGTTTTTT; cdr3_aa: CASSRLTGGNTGELFF
j_call: TRBJ1-1; d_call: .; clone_size: few; v_call: TRBV5-1; cdr3_nt: TGCGCCAGCAGCCGGGTCTCGAACACTGAAGCTTTCTTT; cdr3_aa: CASSRVSNTEAFF
j_call: TRBJ2-7; d_call: TRBD2; clone_size: many; v_call: TRBV27; cdr3_nt: TGTGCCAGCAGTTTGGTAGCGGGTGTCGCCCATACCTACGAGCAGTACTTC; cdr3_aa: CASSLVAGVAHTYEQYF
j_call: TRBJ1-1; d_call: .; clone_size: many; v_call: TRBV5-1; cdr3_nt: TGCGCCAGCAGCTTGGTGCACAGTTCGAACACTGAAGCTTTCTTT; cdr3_aa: CASSLVHSSNTEAFF
j_call: TRBJ2-5; d_call: TRBD2; clone_size: many; v_call: TRBV5-1; cdr3_nt: TGCGCCAGCAGACCCGGGACCGCGGGGGGAGAGACCCAGTACTTC; cdr3_aa: CASRPGTAGGETQYF
j_call: TRBJ2-2; d_call: TRBD2; clone_size: many; v_call: TRBV12-3/TRBV12-4; cdr3_nt: TGTGCCAGCAATTTAGCGGGAACCACCGGGGAGCTGTTTTTT; cdr3_aa: CASNLAGTTGELFF
j_call: TRBJ2-1; d_call: .; clone_size: many; v_call: TRBV20-1; cdr3_nt: TGCAGTGCTAGATTAGAACCCCGGGTCGACAATGAGCAGTTCTTC; cdr3_aa: CSARLEPRVDNEQFF
j_call: TRBJ2-3; d_call: TRBD1; clone_size: many; v_call: TRBV20-1; cdr3_nt: TGCAGTGCAAAGGGACAGTCCGCGATTGATACGCAGTATTTT; cdr3_aa: CSAKGQSAIDTQYF
j_call: TRBJ2-7; d_call: .; clone_size: few; v_call: TRBV5-5; cdr3_nt: TGTGCCAGCAGCTTGACCCTGGCCCTTAGCTCCTACGAGCAGTACTTC; cdr3_aa: CASSLTLALSSYEQYF
j_call: TRBJ2-2; d_call: .; clone_size: .; v_call: TRBV6-1; cdr3_nt: TGTGCCAGCAGTGACACTACGGAGAACACCGGGGAGCTGTTTTTT; cdr3_aa: CASSDTTENTGELFF
j_call: TRBJ2-3; d_call: TRBD1; clone_size: many; v_call: TRBV2; cdr3_nt: TGTGCCAGCAGGGACAGGGCCGGCACAGATACGCAGTATTTT; cdr3_aa: CASRDRAGTDTQYF
j_call: TRBJ1-1; d_call: .; clone_size: many; v_call: TRBV12-3/TRBV12-4; cdr3_nt: TGTGCCAGCAGCTTACAGATGAACACTGAAGCTTTCTTT; cdr3_aa: CASSLQMNTEAFF
j_call: TRBJ2-1; d_call: TRBD2; clone_size: .; v_call: TRBV6-1; cdr3_nt: TGTGCCAGCAGTACCAGCGGGGGAAAAAACAATGAGCAGTTCTTC; cdr3_aa: CASSTSGGKNNEQFF
j_call: TRBJ2-5; d_call: .; clone_size: many; v_call: TRBV5-1; cdr3_nt: TGCGCCAGCAGCCCCTCCCCAGGAGAGACCCAGTACTTC; cdr3_aa: CASSPSPGETQYF
j_call: TRBJ2-1; d_call: .; clone_size: many; v_call: TRBV11-2; cdr3_nt: TGTGCCAGCAGCTTGGGGCAGATCAATGATTTGTTCTTC; cdr3_aa: CASSLGQINDLFF
j_call: TRBJ1-3; d_call: .; clone_size: few; v_call: TRBV5-1; cdr3_nt: TGCGCCAGCAGGCCTAGGGGAGGCTCTGGAAACACCATATATTTT; cdr3_aa: CASRPRGGSGNTIYF
j_call: TRBJ1-2; d_call: .; clone_size: few; v_call: TRBV29-1; cdr3_nt: TGCAGCGTTGATGGACAGAATGGCTACACCTTC; cdr3_aa: CSVDGQNGYTF
j_call: TRBJ2-3; d_call: .; clone_size: many; v_call: TRBV10-3; cdr3_nt: TGTGCCATCAGTGAGAGGACAGCGGATACGCAGTATTTT; cdr3_aa: CAISERTADTQYF
j_call: TRBJ1-3; d_call: .; clone_size: many; v_call: TRBV28; cdr3_nt: TGTGCCAGCAGCCTAGGGGGAGGATTCTCTGGAAACACCATATATTTT; cdr3_aa: CASSLGGGFSGNTIYF